Below are 18 T cell receptor beta chains sequenced from a single sample in a study of blood T cell repertoires in COVID-19. The table came from immunoSEQ multiplex PCR; TCRdb's copy has only in-frame clones and leaves some out. The sample contains over 150,000 clones, around nine tenths of which appear only once. Source material: peripheral blood. These receptors all come from a man between 60 and 75 years old with COVID-19, enrolled during active disease.

The V call is TRBV11-3, the J call TRBJ1-1, with no clear D. The CDR3 length is 13 residues. Trimming removed 5 bases at V and 1 base at J, with 8 bases between. Germline V gene sequence: CDR1 SGHNT, CDR2 YENEEA. Here the CDR3 reads CASSLTENTEAFF. The CDR3 DNA reads TGTGCCAGCAGCCTCACAGAGAACACTGAAGCTTTCTTT.

This clone showed up just once. This chain connects TRBV18 to TRBJ2-5; D possibly corresponds to TRBD2 (6 bases). Germline V gene sequence: CDR1 KGHSH, CDR2 LQKENI. The CDR3 loop spans 15 amino acids. V was trimmed by 6 bases and J by 2 bases, leaving 16 bases between them. CDR3 nucleotides: TGTGCCAGCTCGCCCAACCAGGGAGGACAAGAGACCCAGTACTTC. Translated: CASSPNQGGQETQYF.

Only a few counts were recorded for this clone. The identical CDR3 is also encoded by other nucleotide sequences in the sample. The rearrangement joins TRBV24-1 to TRBJ2-5; a weak D match, TRBD1 (5 bases). Trimming removed 1 base from V and 1 base from J, with 6 bases in between. Germline lookup yields CDR1 KGHDR and CDR2 SFDVKD. This CDR3 contains 14 residues. CDR3 nucleotide sequence: TGTGCCACCAGTGATTTTGACAGCCAAGAGACCCAGTACTTC. Its translation is CATSDFDSQETQYF.

The J gene is TRBJ2-1, the V gene TRBV5-4; 7 positions match TRBD1. CDR3 length equals 16 residues. Germline CDR1 SGHNT, CDR2 YYREEE (reference sequence). V was pared by 4 bases and J by 7 bases, with 14 bases of the junction left unmatched. The CDR3 loop reads CASSSNRDRDPNEQFF. The CDR3 nucleotides are TGTGCCAGCAGCAGTAACCGGGACAGAGATCCAAATGAGCAGTTCTTC.

The rearrangement links TRBV24-1 to TRBJ1-2; 7 bases are shared with TRBD1. Germline CDR1 and CDR2: KGHDR and SFDVKD. The trim removed 3 bases at V and 4 bases at J, leaving 4 bases unmatched. The CDR3 spans 14 residues. The CDR3 DNA follows: TGTGCCACCAGTGATGGTGACAGGGTCTATGGCTACACCTTC. It codes for CATSDGDRVYGYTF.

This sequence joins TRBV18 and TRBJ1-2; D unresolved. This CDR3 has 15 amino acids. The V and J ends lost 5 bases and 0 bases respectively, with 13 bases between them. The germline gives CDR1 KGHSH, CDR2 LQKENI. Here the CDR3 DNA reads TGTGCCAGCTCAGCAATCCCCCTACCTAACTATGGCTACACCTTC. Protein sequence: CASSAIPLPNYGYTF.

The chain couples TRBV6-5 to TRBJ2-7; 8 nucleotides align to TRBD1. Trimming removed 6 bases from V and 7 bases from J; junction bases left unmatched: 8. In germline, CDR1 is MNHEY, CDR2 SVGAGI. The CDR3 sequence is 13 residues long. CDR3 residues: CASRTVGTGEQYF. The CDR3 DNA sequence: TGTGCCAGCAGAACAGTCGGGACAGGAGAGCAGTACTTC.

As to this clone: The sample holds other DNA sequences that translate to the same CDR3. V and J are TRBV30 and TRBJ2-7; TRBD2 aligns across 7 bases. V lost 3 bases, J lost 0 bases, and 8 bases stayed unmatched. CDR1 and CDR2 (germline): GTSNPN, SVGIG (reference sequence). This CDR3 spans 15 amino acids. The CDR3 bases are TGTGCCTGGAGAGGGAGGGGTGGGAGCTCCTACGAGCAGTACTTC. It codes for CAWRGRGGSSYEQYF.

The chain is built from TRBV7-2 and TRBJ1-2; D is ambiguous. V lost 5 bases, J lost 0 bases, and 7 bases lay in between. This CDR3 is 13 amino acids long. Germline values: CDR1 SGHTA, CDR2 FQGNSA. The CDR3 sequence: CASSRDANYGYTF. The DNA for the CDR3 is TGTGCCAGCAGCCGAGATGCTAACTATGGCTACACCTTC.

This chain uses TRBV27 with TRBJ1-2, with 7 bases identical to TRBD1. The germline V gene encodes CDR1 MNHEY and CDR2 SMNVEV (reference sequence). The CDR3 contains 17 residues. V trimming: 5 bases; J trimming: 5 bases; junction bases outside the gene matches: 17. The CDR3 DNA is TGTGCCAGCAGTCGAAGACAGGGTGGATTCGTGGATTATGGCTACACCTTC. Translating gives CASSRRQGGFVDYGYTF.

This sequence joins TRBV11-2 and TRBJ1-2, with 7 bases aligning to TRBD1. This CDR3 is 15 amino acids long. V was pared by 3 bases and J by 2 bases, with 6 bases of the junction left unmatched. Germline V gene lookup returns CDR1 SGHAT and CDR2 FQNNGV. The CDR3 nucleotides read TGTGCCAGCAGCTTGAGACAGGGTTTGAACTATGGCTACACCTTC. Amino acid sequence: CASSLRQGLNYGYTF.

J is TRBJ1-2 and V is TRBV29-1; 8 bases match TRBD1. CDR3 length equals 13 residues. Germline V CDR1 and CDR2: SQVTM, ANQGSEA. V was clipped by 6 bases and J by 8 bases; unmatched bases: 11. CDR3: CSVSSGTGLGYTF. The CDR3 DNA reads as TGCAGCGTGTCGTCCGGGACAGGTTTAGGCTACACCTTC.

On this clone itself: Other DNA sequences of this sample code for an identical CDR3. This chain joins TRBV15 and TRBJ2-1, with TRBD2 matching 11 bases. The V segment lost 5 bases and the J segment 5 bases; nucleotides outside the gene matches: 5. This CDR3 spans 15 amino acids. Germline V gene data show CDR1 as LNHNV and CDR2 as YYDKDF (reference sequence). CDR3 in DNA: TGTGCCACCAGCCGGGGGACTAGCGGAAACAATGAGCAGTTCTTC. Translating it yields CATSRGTSGNNEQFF.

The rearrangement joins TRBV28 to TRBJ1-6; D is unclear. CDR3 length equals 12 residues. Trimming removed 3 bases at V and 9 bases at J, with 6 bases between. The V gene's germline CDR1 is MDHEN and CDR2 SYDVKM. DNA for the CDR3: TGTGCCAGCAGTTTCGGGATTTCACCCCTCCACTTT. It translates to CASSFGISPLHF.

The chain carries TRBV6-5 and TRBJ1-6, with TRBD1 matching 9 bases. The CDR3 has 13 residues. The germline V gene encodes CDR1 MNHEY and CDR2 SVGAGI. Germline trimming cut 4 bases from V and 10 bases from J; bases unmatched to any gene: 2. Written as DNA, the CDR3 is TGTGCCAGCAGTTGGACAGGGGAGTCACCCCTCCACTTT. Translating gives CASSWTGESPLHF.

This rearrangement joins TRBV2 to TRBJ2-6; a possible D gene is TRBD1 (5 bases). The CDR3 loop spans 16 amino acids. The V end lost 4 bases, the J end lost 2 bases, and 12 bases lay between the germline ends. Germline V gene lookup returns CDR1 SNHLY and CDR2 FYNNEI. The CDR3 bases are TGTGCCAGCAGTGGTCAACAGGCCCCTGGGGCCAACGTCCTGACTTTC. It yields the protein CASSGQQAPGANVLTF. Full variable domain (missing parts from reference TRBV2 and TRBJ2-6): EPEVTQTPSHQVTQMGQEVILRCVPISNHLYFYWYRQILGQKVEFLVSFYNNEISEKSEIFDDQFSVERPDGSNFTLKIRSTKLEDSAMYFCASSGQQAPGANVLTFGAGSRLTVL.

This chain uses TRBV11-2 with TRBJ2-5; D is ambiguous. The CDR3 length is 15 residues. V lost 1 base, J lost 5 bases, and 14 bases lay in between. Germline V gene data show CDR1 as SGHAT and CDR2 as FQNNGV. The CDR3, as DNA: TGTGCCAGCAGCTTAGCTCCCGCGCCCGGGGAGACCCAGTACTTC. Translating gives CASSLAPAPGETQYF. Looking up the rest from reference TRBV11-2 and TRBJ2-5 gives the full variable domain: EAGVAQSPRYKIIEKRQSVAFWCNPISGHATLYWYQQILGQGPKLLIQFQNNGVVDDSQLPKDRFSAERLKGVDSTLKIQPAKLEDSAVYLCASSLAPAPGETQYFGPGTRLLVL.

The chain recombines TRBV24-1 with TRBJ2-7; 9 positions match TRBD1. V shed 3 bases, J shed 1 base, and the junction held 3 bases outside the gene matches. Germline V lookup: CDR1 KGHDR, CDR2 SFDVKD. The CDR3 covers 15 residues. CDR3 sequence (DNA): TGTGCCACCAGTGATCAGACAGGGGGGTCCTACGAGCAGTACTTC. Protein sequence: CATSDQTGGSYEQYF.